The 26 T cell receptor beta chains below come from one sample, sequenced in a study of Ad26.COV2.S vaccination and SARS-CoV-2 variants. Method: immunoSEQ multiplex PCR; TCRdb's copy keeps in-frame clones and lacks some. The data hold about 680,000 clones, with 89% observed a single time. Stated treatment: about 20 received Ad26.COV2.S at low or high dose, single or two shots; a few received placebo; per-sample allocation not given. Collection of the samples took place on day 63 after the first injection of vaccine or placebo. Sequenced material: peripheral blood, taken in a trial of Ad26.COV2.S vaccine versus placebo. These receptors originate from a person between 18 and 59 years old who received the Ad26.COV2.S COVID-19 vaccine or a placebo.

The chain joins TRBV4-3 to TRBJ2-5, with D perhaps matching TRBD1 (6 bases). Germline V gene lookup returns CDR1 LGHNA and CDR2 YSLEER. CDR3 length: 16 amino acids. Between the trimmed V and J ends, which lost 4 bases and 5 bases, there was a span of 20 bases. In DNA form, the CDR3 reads TGCGCCAGCAGCCCTTGGGGTGGGACAAACGGGGAGACCCAGTACTTC. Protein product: CASSPWGGTNGETQYF.

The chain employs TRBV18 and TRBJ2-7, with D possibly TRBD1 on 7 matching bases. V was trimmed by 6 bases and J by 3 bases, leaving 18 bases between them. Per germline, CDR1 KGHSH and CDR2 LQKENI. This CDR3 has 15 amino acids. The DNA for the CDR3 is TGTGCCAGCTCGTACGCAGGGGGGTCAAGCTACGAGCAGTACTTC. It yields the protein CASSYAGGSSYEQYF.

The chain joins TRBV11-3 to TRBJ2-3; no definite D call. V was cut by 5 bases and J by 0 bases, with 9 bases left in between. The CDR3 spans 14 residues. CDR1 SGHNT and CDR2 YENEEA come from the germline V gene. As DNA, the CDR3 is TGTGCCAGCAGCCCACAACGAAGCACAGATACGCAGTATTTT. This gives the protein CASSPQRSTDTQYF. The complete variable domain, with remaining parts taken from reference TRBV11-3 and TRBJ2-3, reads EAGVVQSPRYKIIEKKQPVAFWCNPISGHNTLYWYLQNLGQGPELLIRYENEEAVDDSQLPKDRFSAERLKGVDSTLKIQPAELGDSAVYLCASSPQRSTDTQYFGPGTRLTVL.

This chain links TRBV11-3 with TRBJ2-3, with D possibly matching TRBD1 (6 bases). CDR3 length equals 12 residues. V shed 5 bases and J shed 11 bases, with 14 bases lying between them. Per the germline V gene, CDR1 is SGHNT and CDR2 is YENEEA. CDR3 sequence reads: CASSPDSRRQYF. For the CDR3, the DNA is TGTGCCAGCAGCCCGGACAGCCGAAGGCAGTATTTT.

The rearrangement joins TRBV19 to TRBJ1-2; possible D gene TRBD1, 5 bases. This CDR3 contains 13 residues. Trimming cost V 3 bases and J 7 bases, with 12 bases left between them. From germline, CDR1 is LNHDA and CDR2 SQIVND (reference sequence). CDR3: CASSIQGEGGYTF. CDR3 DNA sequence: TGTGCCAGTAGTATTCAGGGTGAAGGTGGCTACACCTTC.

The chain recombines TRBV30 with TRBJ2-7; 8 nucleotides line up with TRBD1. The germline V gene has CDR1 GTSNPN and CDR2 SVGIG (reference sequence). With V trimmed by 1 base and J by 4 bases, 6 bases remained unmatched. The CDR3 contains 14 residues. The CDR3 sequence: CAWSGRTGKYEQYF. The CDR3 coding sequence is TGTGCCTGGAGTGGACGGACAGGGAAATACGAGCAGTACTTC. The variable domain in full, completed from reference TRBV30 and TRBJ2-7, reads SQTIHQWPATLVQPVGSPLSLECTVEGTSNPNLYWYRQAAGRGLQLLFYSVGIGQISSEVPQNLSASRPQDRQFILSSKKLLLSDSGFYLCAWSGRTGKYEQYFGPGTRLTVT.

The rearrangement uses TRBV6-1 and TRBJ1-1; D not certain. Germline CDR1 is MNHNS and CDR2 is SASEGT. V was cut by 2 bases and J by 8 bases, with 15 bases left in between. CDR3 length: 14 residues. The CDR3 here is CASSETRGRLEAFF. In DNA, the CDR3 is TGTGCCAGCAGTGAAACTCGAGGTCGCCTCGAAGCTTTCTTT.

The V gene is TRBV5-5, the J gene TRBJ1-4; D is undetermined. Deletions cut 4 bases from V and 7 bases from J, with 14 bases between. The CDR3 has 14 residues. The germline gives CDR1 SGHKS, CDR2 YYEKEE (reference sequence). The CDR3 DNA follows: TGTGCCAGCAGCCTGCCCTTAGGTAGTGAAAAACTGTTTTTT. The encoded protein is CASSLPLGSEKLFF.

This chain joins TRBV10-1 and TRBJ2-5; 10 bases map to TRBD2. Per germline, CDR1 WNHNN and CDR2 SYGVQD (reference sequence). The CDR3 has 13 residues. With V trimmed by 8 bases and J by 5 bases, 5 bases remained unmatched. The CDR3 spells CASFLAGVETQYF. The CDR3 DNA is TGCGCCAGCTTTCTAGCGGGGGTGGAGACCCAGTACTTC.

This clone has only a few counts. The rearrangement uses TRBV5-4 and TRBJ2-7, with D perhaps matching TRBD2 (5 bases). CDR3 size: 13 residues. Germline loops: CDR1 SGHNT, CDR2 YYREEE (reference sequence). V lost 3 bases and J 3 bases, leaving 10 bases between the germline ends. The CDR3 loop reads CASSSPGSYEQYF. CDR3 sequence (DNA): TGTGCCAGCAGCTCGCCGGGGAGCTACGAGCAGTACTTC.

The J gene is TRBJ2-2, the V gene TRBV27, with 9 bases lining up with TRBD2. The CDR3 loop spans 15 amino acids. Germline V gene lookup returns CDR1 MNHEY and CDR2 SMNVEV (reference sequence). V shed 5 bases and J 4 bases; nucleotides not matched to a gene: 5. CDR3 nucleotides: TGTGCCAGCAGTAGGCGGGAGGGCCCCACCGGGGAGCTGTTTTTT. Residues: CASSRREGPTGELFF.

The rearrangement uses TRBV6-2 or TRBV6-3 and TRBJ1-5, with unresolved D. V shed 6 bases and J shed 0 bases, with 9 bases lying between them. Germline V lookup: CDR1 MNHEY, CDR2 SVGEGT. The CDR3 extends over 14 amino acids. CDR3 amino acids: CASSPVNSNQPQHF. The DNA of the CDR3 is TGTGCCAGCAGCCCTGTCAATAGCAATCAGCCCCAGCATTTT.

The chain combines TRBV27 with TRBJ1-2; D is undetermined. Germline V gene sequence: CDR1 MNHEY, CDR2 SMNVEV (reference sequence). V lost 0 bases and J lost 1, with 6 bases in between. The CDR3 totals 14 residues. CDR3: CASSLSNSNYGYTF. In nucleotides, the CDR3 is TGTGCCAGCAGTTTATCGAACAGTAACTATGGCTACACCTTC.

The CDR3 DNA follows: TGTGCCAGCAGCTTAGATGCCGGCTATGGCTACACCTTC. Protein: CASSLDAGYGYTF. This chain connects TRBV7-2 to TRBJ1-2; D remains ambiguous. This CDR3 contains 13 residues. V shed 1 base and J shed 4 bases, with 7 bases lying between them. CDR1 is SGHTA, CDR2 FQGNSA, per germline.

CDR3 loop: CASSSPGGGSEQYF. CDR3 DNA: TGTGCCAGCAGTTCCCCCGGTGGGGGTTCCGAGCAGTACTTC. The chain carries TRBV6-6 and TRBJ2-7, with D possibly being TRBD1 or TRBD2 (5 bases each). CDR1 and CDR2 (germline): MNHNY, SVGAGI (reference sequence). V lost 4 bases, J lost 6 bases, and 16 bases lay in between. The CDR3 length is 14 residues.

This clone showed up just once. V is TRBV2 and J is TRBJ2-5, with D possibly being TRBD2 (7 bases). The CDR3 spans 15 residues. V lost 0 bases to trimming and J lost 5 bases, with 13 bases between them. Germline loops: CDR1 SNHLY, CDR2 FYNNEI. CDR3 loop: CASSEARGRGETQYF. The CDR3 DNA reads TGTGCCAGCAGTGAAGCGCGGGGGCGCGGGGAGACCCAGTACTTC.

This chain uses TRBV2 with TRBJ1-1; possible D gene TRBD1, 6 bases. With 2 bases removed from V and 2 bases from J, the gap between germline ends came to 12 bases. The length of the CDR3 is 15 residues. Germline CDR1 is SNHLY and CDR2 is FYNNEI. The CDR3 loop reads CASSEIPGANTEAFF. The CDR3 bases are TGTGCCAGCAGTGAAATACCAGGGGCTAACACTGAAGCTTTCTTT.

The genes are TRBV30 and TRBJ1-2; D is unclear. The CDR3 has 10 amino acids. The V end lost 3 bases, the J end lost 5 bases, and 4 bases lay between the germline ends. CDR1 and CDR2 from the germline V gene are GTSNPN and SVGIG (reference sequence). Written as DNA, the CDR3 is TGTGCCTGGAGAGGGTATGGCTACACCTTC. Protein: CAWRGYGYTF.

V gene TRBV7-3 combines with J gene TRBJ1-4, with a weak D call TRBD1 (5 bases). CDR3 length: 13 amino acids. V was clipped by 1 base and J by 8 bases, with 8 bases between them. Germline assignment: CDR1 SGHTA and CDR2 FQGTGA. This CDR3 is CASSLRGGEKLFF. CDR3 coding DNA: TGTGCCAGCAGCTTAAGGGGCGGGGAAAAACTGTTTTTT.

The CDR3 sequence: CASSLGHGNEQFF. In nucleotides, the CDR3 is TGTGCCAGCAGTTTAGGACATGGGAATGAGCAGTTCTTC. J is TRBJ2-1 and V is TRBV12-3 or TRBV12-4; no reliable D call. The CDR3 has 13 amino acids. V lost 1 base and J 7 bases, leaving 8 bases between the germline ends.

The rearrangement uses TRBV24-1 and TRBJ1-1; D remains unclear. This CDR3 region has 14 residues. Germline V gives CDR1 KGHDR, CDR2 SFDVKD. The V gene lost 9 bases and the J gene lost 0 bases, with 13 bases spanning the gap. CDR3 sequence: CATHGEQMNTEAFF. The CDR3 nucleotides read TGTGCCACCCATGGTGAGCAGATGAACACTGAAGCTTTCTTT.

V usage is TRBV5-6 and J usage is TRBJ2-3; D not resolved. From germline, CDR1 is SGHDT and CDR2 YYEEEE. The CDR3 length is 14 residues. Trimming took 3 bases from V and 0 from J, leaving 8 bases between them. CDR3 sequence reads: CASSYYLSTDTQYF. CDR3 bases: TGTGCCAGCAGCTACTACCTGAGCACAGATACGCAGTATTTT.

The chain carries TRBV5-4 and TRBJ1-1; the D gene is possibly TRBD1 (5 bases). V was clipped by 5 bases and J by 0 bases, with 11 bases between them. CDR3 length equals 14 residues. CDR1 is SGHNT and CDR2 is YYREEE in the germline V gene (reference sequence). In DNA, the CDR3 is TGTGCCAGCAGGACAAGGGGCATGAACACTGAAGCTTTCTTT. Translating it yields CASRTRGMNTEAFF.

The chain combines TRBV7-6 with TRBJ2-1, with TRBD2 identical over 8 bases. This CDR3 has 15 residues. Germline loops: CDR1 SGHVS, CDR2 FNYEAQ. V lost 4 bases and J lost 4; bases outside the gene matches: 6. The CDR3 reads CASSSSGGFYNEQFF. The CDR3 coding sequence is TGTGCCAGCAGCTCGAGCGGGGGTTTTTACAATGAGCAGTTCTTC.

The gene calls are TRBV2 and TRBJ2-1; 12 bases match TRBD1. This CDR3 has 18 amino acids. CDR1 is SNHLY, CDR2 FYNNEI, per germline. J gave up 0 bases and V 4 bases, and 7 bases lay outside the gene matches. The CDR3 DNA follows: TGTGCCAGCAGTGCCCCCGGGACAGGGGGCTCCTCCTACAATGAGCAGTTCTTC. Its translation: CASSAPGTGGSSYNEQFF.

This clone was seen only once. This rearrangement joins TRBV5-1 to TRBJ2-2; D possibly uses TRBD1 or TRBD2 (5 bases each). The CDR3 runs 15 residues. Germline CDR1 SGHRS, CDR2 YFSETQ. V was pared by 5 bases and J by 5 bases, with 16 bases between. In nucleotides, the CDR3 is TGCGCCAGCAGGGCCGGGACCCACTTTACCGGGGAGCTGTTTTTT. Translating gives CASRAGTHFTGELFF.